A single T cell receptor beta chain is shown here with its context. V lost 1 base to trimming and J lost 1 base; unmatched junction nucleotides: 2. This CDR3 contains 15 residues. From germline, CDR1 is SGHRS and CDR2 YFSETQ. In the study's own analysis: By means of reference gene primer amplification, nucleated cell counts were estimated. Assay used: immunoSEQ multiplex PCR; TCRdb lists only in-frame clones, some missing. V, J and clone size reflect that table, while D and trimming were determined from the DNA. This sample has over 85,000 clones, with around 80% found just once. These data belong to a study of blood T cell repertoires in COVID-19. Overall study: Samples of COVID-19 (acute and convalescent) were obtained from the United States, Italy and Spain. Sources were T cells, B-cell-depleted T cells, or PBMCs; the material itself was cDNA or gDNA.

This rearrangement joins TRBV5-1 to TRBJ2-1; 7 nucleotides align to TRBD2. Sequencing input: peripheral blood. The origin of this receptor is an elderly woman with acute or convalescent COVID-19. CDR3 protein: CASSLPSGSYNEQFF. CDR3 DNA: TGCGCCAGCAGCTTGCCTAGCGGTTCCTACAATGAGCAGTTCTTC.